This T cell receptor (beta chain) was recorded in a study of cytomegalovirus exposure and HLA in healthy donors. CDR3 length: 17 residues. Germline CDR1 and CDR2: LGHNA and YSLEER. Trimming shortened V by 0 bases and J by 0 bases, and 14 bases separated the two germline ends. In the case of this clone: The antigen is not known.

60 Vbeta and 13 Jbeta primers were used in PCR. Some clones are missing from TCRdb's copy, which holds only in-frame ones; the method was immunoSEQ multiplex PCR. The sample records around 120,000 clones, around 70% being singletons. Study observations and caveats: TRBV6-2, TRBV6-3 and other indistinguishable V segments were excluded.

The origin of this receptor is a woman aged 45-65 years in good health and CMV-seropositive. The chain combines TRBV4-3 with TRBJ1-1; perhaps TRBD1 as D (6 bases). The specimen sequenced was PBMCs. CDR3 nucleotide sequence: TGCGCCAGCAGCCAAGATTTCGGTGGGACAATGAACACTGAAGCTTTCTTT. This translates into CASSQDFGGTMNTEAFF.